These 24 T cell receptor beta chains originate from one sample sequenced in a study of blood T cells in healthy people across ages. It was with a sample-barcoded 5' primer and a J-beta primer mix that a second PCR of about 7 to 12 cycles was run. From the 5' RACE reads, TCRdb called clonotypes with MiXCR, one entry per CDR3 protein. The repertoire has 1.4 million to 1.5 million distinct CDR3 sequences, around 39% of them found once; the top ten carry approximately 7.9%. The sample was blood. The receptors shown here come from a woman in her late teens or twenties in good health.

V is TRBV29-1 and J is TRBJ2-1; D might be TRBD1 or TRBD2, each matching 6 bases. V lost 4 bases to trimming and J lost 7 bases, with 14 bases between them. The CDR3 consists of 13 residues. Germline CDR1 reads SQVTM; CDR2 reads ANQGSEA. The CDR3 reads CSVGRGTGNEQFF. In nucleotides, the CDR3 is TGCAGCGTTGGGAGGGGGACGGGGAATGAGCAGTTCTTC.

The V call is TRBV12-3 or TRBV12-4, the J call TRBJ2-1; 10 nucleotides agree with TRBD2. With V trimmed by 5 bases and J by 7 bases, 5 bases remained unmatched. The CDR3 sequence is 14 residues long. The CDR3 reads CASSGSGGANEQFF. DNA for the CDR3: TGTGCCAGCAGTGGGAGCGGGGGGGCGAATGAGCAGTTCTTC.

This clonotype was seen a few times. The chain is built from TRBV9 and TRBJ2-3, with 10 positions matching TRBD1. The junction had 10 bases not matched to a gene; V was cut back by 4 bases and J by 5 bases. Germline V gene data show CDR1 as SGDLS and CDR2 as YYNGEE. The CDR3 length is 16 residues. The CDR3 loop reads CASSFGPTGGRDTQYF. In nucleotides, the CDR3 is TGTGCCAGCAGCTTCGGCCCGACAGGGGGCAGAGATACGCAGTATTTT.

The genes are TRBV6-1 and TRBJ2-7, with D uncertain. The tail of the sequence fits TRBJ2-5 better, so the J call may be wrong. Germline V gene lookup returns CDR1 MNHNS and CDR2 SASEGT. The CDR3 is 13 residues long. DNA for the CDR3: TGTGCCAGCAGTGAGGCCCGAGAAGAGACCCAGTACTTC. Translating it yields CASSEAREETQYF.

A few counts support this clonotype. V usage is TRBV7-2 and J usage is TRBJ1-1; no clear D. Germline V gene sequence: CDR1 SGHTA, CDR2 FQGNSA. The CDR3 spans 12 residues. The V end lost 6 bases, the J end lost 7 bases, and 12 bases lay between the germline ends. The chain's CDR3 is CASRFLPGEAFF. CDR3 in DNA: TGTGCCAGCAGGTTCCTTCCCGGTGAAGCTTTCTTT.

The DNA for the CDR3 is TGTGCCAGCACCCGAGGTCAGGGCCCACCCCTCCACTTT. It is translated as CASTRGQGPPLHF. The J gene is TRBJ1-6, the V gene TRBV12-3 or TRBV12-4, with D perhaps matching TRBD1 (5 bases). The CDR3 has 13 residues. Trimming removed 7 bases at V and 11 bases at J, with 15 bases between.

The V and J genes are TRBV29-1 and TRBJ1-2; D ambiguous. V was trimmed by 1 base and J by 6 bases, leaving 12 bases between them. Germline V gives CDR1 SQVTM, CDR2 ANQGSEA. The CDR3 is 13 residues long. The CDR3 coding sequence is TGCAGCGTTGAAGGCGGGGAGAGTGATGGCTACACCTTC. This gives the protein CSVEGGESDGYTF.

The chain combines TRBV27 with TRBJ2-7; D unresolved. V lost 8 bases, J lost 3 bases, and 17 bases lay in between. Per the germline V gene, CDR1 is MNHEY and CDR2 is SMNVEV (reference sequence). The CDR3 covers 14 residues. The CDR3 sequence is CASARPRNIYEQYF. CDR3 nucleotide sequence: TGTGCCAGCGCGAGGCCCCGGAATATCTACGAGCAGTACTTC.

This chain joins TRBV12-3 or TRBV12-4 and TRBJ2-1; D is unclear. This CDR3 contains 13 residues. With 7 bases removed from V and 4 bases from J, the gap between germline ends came to 11 bases. The CDR3 bases are TGTGCCAGCACCAACCAGGTATACAATGAGCAGTTCTTC. This gives the protein CASTNQVYNEQFF.

This chain joins TRBV6-4 and TRBJ2-1; D not certain. This CDR3 region has 13 residues. CDR1 MRHNA and CDR2 SNTAGT come from the germline V gene. The V end was cut by 8 bases, the J end by 8 bases, with 16 bases between. Here the CDR3 DNA reads TGTGCCAGCTCCCAATCCGTACGATATGAGCAGTTCTTC. It encodes CASSQSVRYEQFF.

A few counts support this clonotype. This chain uses TRBV27 with TRBJ2-5; D unresolved. The CDR3 totals 13 residues. Germline values: CDR1 MNHEY, CDR2 SMNVEV (reference sequence). V lost 5 bases to trimming and J lost 5 bases, with 12 bases between them. The CDR3 loop is CASSVRERETQYF. The CDR3 DNA reads as TGTGCCAGCAGTGTAAGGGAACGGGAGACCCAGTACTTC.

V is TRBV2 and J is TRBJ1-2; 11 bases agree with TRBD1. This CDR3 is 15 amino acids long. With V trimmed by 5 bases and J by 4 bases, 6 bases remained unmatched. The germline V gene has CDR1 SNHLY and CDR2 FYNNEI. CDR3 in amino acids: CASSPRTGGIYGYTF. In DNA form, the CDR3 reads TGTGCCAGCAGTCCCCGGACAGGGGGCATCTATGGCTACACCTTC.

This rearrangement joins TRBV20-1 to TRBJ2-7; TRBD2 matches at 13 bases. Unmatched junction bases numbered 1, after V lost 5 bases and J lost 0 bases. CDR3 size: 14 residues. Germline CDR1 reads DFQATT; CDR2 reads SNEGSKA (reference sequence). CDR3 DNA: TGCAGTGCTGGGACTAGCGGGAACTCCTACGAGCAGTACTTC. Translated: CSAGTSGNSYEQYF.

This clonotype was picked up a small number of times. This chain joins TRBV2 and TRBJ2-3; a weak D match, TRBD2 (6 bases). The CDR3 consists of 15 residues. Trimming removed 6 bases from V and 1 base from J, with 14 bases in between. Germline loops: CDR1 SNHLY, CDR2 FYNNEI. The chain's CDR3 is CASSPFAGRTDTQYF. The DNA for the CDR3 is TGTGCCAGCAGCCCCTTTGCGGGGCGCACAGATACGCAGTATTTT. The full variable domain, its missing parts supplied by reference TRBV2 and TRBJ2-3, is EPEVTQTPSHQVTQMGQEVILRCVPISNHLYFYWYRQILGQKVEFLVSFYNNEISEKSEIFDDQFSVERPDGSNFTLKIRSTKLEDSAMYFCASSPFAGRTDTQYFGPGTRLTVL.

This chain connects TRBV6-6 to TRBJ2-5; D is perhaps TRBD1 (6 bases). Trimming stripped 5 bases from V and 11 bases from J, with 27 bases between. The germline V gene has CDR1 MNHNY and CDR2 SVGAGI (reference sequence). The CDR3 loop spans 16 amino acids. CDR3 bases: TGTGCCAGCAGTCCCCAAGGGACATACTCCTACAATGAGCAGTACTTC. This encodes CASSPQGTYSYNEQYF.

The rearrangement joins TRBV27 to TRBJ2-5, with no clear D. V lost 6 bases, J lost 11 bases, and 19 bases lay in between. The CDR3 extends over 13 amino acids. Germline assignment: CDR1 MNHEY and CDR2 SMNVEV (reference sequence). CDR3 bases: TGTGCCAGCAGGGCAGGCGTTTACAGTGAGCAGTACTTC. It translates to CASRAGVYSEQYF.

This clonotype was found a few times. The V and J genes are TRBV2 and TRBJ2-1, with 8 bases matching TRBD2. This CDR3 is 13 amino acids long. J gave up 2 bases and V 10 bases, and 4 bases lay outside the gene matches. Germline loops: CDR1 SNHLY, CDR2 FYNNEI. CDR3 sequence (DNA): TGTGCCACCTCGACTAGCGCCTACAATGAGCAGTTCTTC. This sequence encodes CATSTSAYNEQFF.

The chain has TRBV6-6 and TRBJ2-7; tentatively, D is TRBD2 (5 bases). V lost 5 bases to trimming and J lost 2 bases, with 22 bases between them. Looked up from germline, CDR1 is MNHNY and CDR2 is SVGAGI (reference sequence). CDR3 size: 17 residues. CDR3 in amino acids: CASSPTAVRPGTYEQYF. The CDR3 bases are TGTGCCAGCAGTCCCACGGCGGTACGACCCGGGACCTACGAGCAGTACTTC.

The chain recombines TRBV20-1 with TRBJ2-5; D perhaps matches TRBD1 (6 bases). The tail of the sequence fits TRBJ2-7 better, so the J call may be wrong. The length of the CDR3 is 12 residues. CDR1 is DFQATT, CDR2 SNEGSKA, per germline (reference sequence). CDR3 loop: CSADSFTYEQYF. In DNA, the CDR3 is TGCAGTGCGGACAGCTTTACCTACGAGCAGTACTTC.

The chain links TRBV15 to TRBJ2-7; 10 bases agree with TRBD1. The CDR3 is made up of 14 amino acids. The germline gives CDR1 LNHNV, CDR2 YYDKDF (reference sequence). V shed 5 bases, J shed 2 bases, and the junction held 3 bases outside the gene matches. As DNA, the CDR3 is TGTGCCACCAGCCTGGGACAGGGGCCCTACGAGCAGTACTTC. Its translation is CATSLGQGPYEQYF.

This clonotype showed up just a few times. This chain joins TRBV10-3 and TRBJ2-5; 9 bases match TRBD2. Trimming at V came to 7 bases and at J to 1 base, leaving 1 base not matched to a gene. The CDR3 has 13 amino acids. Germline V gene sequence: CDR1 ENHRY, CDR2 SYGVKD. The CDR3 DNA sequence: TGTGCCATCACTAGCGGGGCCCAAGAGACCCAGTACTTC. Protein product: CAITSGAQETQYF.

This chain links TRBV27 with TRBJ1-2, with 7 bases fitting TRBD1. The CDR3 has 14 amino acids. The germline CDR1 and CDR2 sequences are MNHEY and SMNVEV (reference sequence). V was pared by 8 bases and J by 7 bases, with 13 bases of the junction left unmatched. The CDR3 nucleotides read TGTGCCAGCGGCTCGACCATGGACAGGCGTGGCTACACCTTC. It encodes CASGSTMDRRGYTF.

With regard to this clonotype: An end of the junction differs from the germline gene, which may be a read error. The chain employs TRBV20-1 and TRBJ2-3; D is perhaps TRBD2 (7 bases). This CDR3 is 13 amino acids long. Germline CDR1 and CDR2: DFQATT and SNEGSKA (reference sequence). The CDR3 bases are TGCAGTGGCGTGGGGGGGGCCGCAGATGCGCAGTATTTT. Residues: CSGVGGAADAQYF.

The CDR3 reads CASSQDPGGTGGISPLHF. CDR3 nucleotide sequence: TGTGCCAGCAGCCAAGATCCGGGCGGGACAGGGGGTATTTCACCCCTCCACTTT. The rearrangement joins TRBV4-2 to TRBJ1-6; 11 bases are a match to TRBD1. This CDR3 region has 18 residues. V gave up 0 bases and J gave up 9 bases; unmatched junction bases: 10. CDR1 LGHNA and CDR2 YNFKEQ come from the germline V gene.